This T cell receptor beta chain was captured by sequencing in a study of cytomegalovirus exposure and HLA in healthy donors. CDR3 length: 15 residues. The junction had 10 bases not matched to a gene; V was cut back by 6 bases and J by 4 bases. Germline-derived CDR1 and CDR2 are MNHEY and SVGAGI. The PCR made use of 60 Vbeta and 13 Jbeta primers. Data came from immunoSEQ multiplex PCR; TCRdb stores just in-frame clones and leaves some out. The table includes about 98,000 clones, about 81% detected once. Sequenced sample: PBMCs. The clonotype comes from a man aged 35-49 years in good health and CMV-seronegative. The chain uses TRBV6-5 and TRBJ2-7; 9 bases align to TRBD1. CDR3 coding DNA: TGTGCCAGCAGGACGCCCCGGGACAGGGTTTACGAGCAGTACTTC. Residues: CASRTPRDRVYEQYF.